The rows below give T cell receptor beta chains drawn from one sample of a study of blood T cell repertoires in COVID-19. Profiling relied on immunoSEQ multiplex PCR, and the TCRdb table lists in-frame clones only, not all of them. The sample yields approximately 280,000 clones, about 91% seen once. The source material was peripheral blood. These receptors originate from a woman aged 55-70 years with acute or convalescent COVID-19. Each CDR3 is given with its conserved first and last residue. A D gene is named only where the DNA matches it firmly. Clone sizes are given selectively: once, few, many, or a class where the clone is expanded.

V	D	size	J	CDR3	DNA
TRBV4-3	TRBD2	NA	TRBJ2-7	CASSQGGGYEQYF	TGCGCCAGCAGCCAGGGGGGGGGATACGAGCAGTACTTC
TRBV2	TRBD1	NA	TRBJ1-2	CASSWTGDNGYTF	TGTGCCAGCAGTTGGACAGGGGATAATGGCTACACCTTC
TRBV19	TRBD2	NA	TRBJ2-5	CASSTGLAGGYQETQYF	TGTGCCAGTAGTACTGGACTAGCGGGGGGGTACCAAGAGACCCAGTACTTC
TRBV4-2	NA	NA	TRBJ2-2	CASSQEGRLNTGELFF	TGTGCCAGCAGCCAAGAGGGGCGGTTGAACACCGGGGAGCTGTTTTTT
TRBV6-4	NA	NA	TRBJ1-6	CASSESIPGSSYNSPLHF	TGTGCCAGCAGTGAATCAATCCCGGGTAGCTCCTATAATTCACCCCTCCACTTT
TRBV10-1	TRBD1	NA	TRBJ2-5	CASSVPYPGTAKETQYF	TGCGCCAGCAGTGTGCCTTACCCCGGGACAGCGAAAGAGACCCAGTACTTC
TRBV11-2	NA	NA	TRBJ2-7	CASSSSSGLSVYEQYF	TGTGCCAGCAGCTCCTCGTCAGGTCTTTCCGTCTACGAGCAGTACTTC
TRBV28	TRBD2	NA	TRBJ2-7	CASTPTSGVFYEQYF	TGTGCCAGCACCCCGACTAGCGGGGTCTTCTACGAGCAGTACTTC
TRBV4-1	NA	NA	TRBJ1-1	CASSQDIQEAFF	TGCGCCAGCAGCCAAGATATTCAGGAAGCTTTCTTT
TRBV6-2/TRBV6-3	TRBD1	once	TRBJ1-5	CASSYETGVGQPQHF	TGTGCCAGCAGTTACGAGACAGGGGTCGGTCAGCCCCAGCATTTT
TRBV28	NA	NA	TRBJ1-2	CASSSPRTGGLWGYTF	TGTGCCAGCAGTTCCCCCAGGACGGGGGGGCTATGGGGCTACACCTTC
TRBV5-1	NA	NA	TRBJ2-5	CASSLGSGETQYF	TGCGCCAGCAGCTTGGGATCGGGAGAGACCCAGTACTTC
TRBV7-9	NA	NA	TRBJ2-2	CASSPEPGHLSAKLFF	TGTGCCAGCAGCCCCGAGCCAGGACACCTCAGTGCGAAGCTGTTTTTT
TRBV18	TRBD1	NA	TRBJ2-1	CASSPQGAGYNEQFF	TGTGCCAGCTCACCACAGGGGGCGGGCTACAATGAGCAGTTCTTC
TRBV10-3	NA	NA	TRBJ1-2	CAISEPGHTAYGYTF	TGTGCCATCAGTGAGCCGGGACACACAGCCTATGGCTACACCTTC
TRBV10-3	TRBD2	NA	TRBJ2-2	CAISRGAGGGTGELFF	TGTGCCATCAGTCGTGGAGCGGGGGGAGGGACCGGGGAGCTGTTTTTT
TRBV6-2/TRBV6-3	NA	NA	TRBJ1-6	CASSYGAQSVGDLHF	TGTGCCAGCAGTTACGGGGCCCAGTCGGTCGGAGACCTCCACTTT
TRBV15	NA	NA	TRBJ1-4	CATSRGGGRAGEKLFF	TGTGCCACCAGCAGAGGGGGCGGCAGGGCTGGAGAAAAACTGTTTTTT
TRBV7-2	NA	NA	TRBJ1-5	CASSLDATGQPQHF	TGTGCCAGCAGCTTAGACGCGACCGGGCAGCCCCAGCATTTT
TRBV6-2/TRBV6-3	TRBD1	NA	TRBJ2-7	CASSYGTGRIYEQYF	TGTGCCAGCAGTTACGGGACAGGGAGGATCTACGAGCAGTACTTC
TRBV10-3	NA	NA	TRBJ2-5	CAISEWPQETQYF	TGTGCCATCAGTGAGTGGCCCCAAGAGACCCAGTACTTC
TRBV9	NA	NA	TRBJ1-2	CASSRDTSYGYTF	TGTGCCAGCAGTCGGGACACATCCTATGGCTACACCTTC
TRBV28	TRBD2	NA	TRBJ2-7	CASSLGPGGPAYEQYF	TGTGCCAGCAGTTTAGGGCCGGGGGGGCCCGCCTACGAGCAGTACTTC
TRBV28	NA	NA	TRBJ2-7	CASSFGSYEQYF	TGTGCCAGCAGTTTTGGGAGTTACGAGCAGTACTTC
TRBV3-1/TRBV3-2	TRBD2	NA	TRBJ2-7	CASSQDLGGAPYEQYF	TGTGCCAGCAGCCAAGATCTCGGGGGGGCCCCCTACGAGCAGTACTTC
TRBV27	NA	NA	TRBJ1-1	CASSSRGGTTEAFF	TGTGCCAGCAGCAGCCGGGGAGGGACCACTGAAGCTTTCTTT
TRBV9	TRBD2	NA	TRBJ2-5	CASTQREGYQETQYF	TGTGCCAGCACGCAGCGGGAGGGTTACCAAGAGACCCAGTACTTC
TRBV3-1/TRBV3-2	TRBD2	NA	TRBJ2-1	CASSSGLAGYNEQFF	TGTGCCAGCAGCTCTGGGCTAGCGGGGTACAATGAGCAGTTCTTC
TRBV7-9	NA	NA	TRBJ1-3	CASSLEGVANTIYF	TGTGCCAGCAGCTTAGAAGGGGTGGCAAACACCATATATTTT
TRBV7-9	NA	NA	TRBJ1-1	CASSQVQGLSETFF	TGTGCCAGCAGCCAAGTCCAGGGGTTAAGCGAAACTTTCTTT
TRBV5-4	TRBD1	NA	TRBJ1-4	CASSPGTATNEKLFF	TGTGCCAGCAGCCCAGGGACAGCAACTAATGAAAAACTGTTTTTT
TRBV4-1	NA	NA	TRBJ1-5	CASSLQAGSQPQHF	TGCGCCAGCAGCCTTCAGGCGGGGTCTCAGCCCCAGCATTTT